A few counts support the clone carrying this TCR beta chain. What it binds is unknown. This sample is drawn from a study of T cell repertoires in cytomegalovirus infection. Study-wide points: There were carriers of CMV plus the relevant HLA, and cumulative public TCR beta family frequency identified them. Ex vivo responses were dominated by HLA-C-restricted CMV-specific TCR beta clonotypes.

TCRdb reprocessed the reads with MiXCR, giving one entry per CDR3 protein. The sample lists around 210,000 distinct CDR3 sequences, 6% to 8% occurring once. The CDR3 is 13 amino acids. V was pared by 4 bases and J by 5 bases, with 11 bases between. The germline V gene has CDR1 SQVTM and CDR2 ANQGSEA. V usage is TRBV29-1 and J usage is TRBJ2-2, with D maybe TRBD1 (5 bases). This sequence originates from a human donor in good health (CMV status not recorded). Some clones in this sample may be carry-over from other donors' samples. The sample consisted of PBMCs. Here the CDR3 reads CSVGRAGTGELFF. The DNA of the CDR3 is TGCAGCGTTGGACGAGCAGGGACCGGGGAGCTGTTTTTT.